The 4 T cell receptor beta chains below come from one sample, sequenced in a study of T-cell reconstitution after alpha-beta-depleted transplantation in children. Preparation of the TCRbeta library used unique molecular identifiers. Via MiXCR, TCRdb re-called the PCR reads, giving one row per CDR3 protein. The sample gives approximately 350,000 distinct CDR3 sequences, 15% to 20% of which show up once; about 41% is in the top ten. This material consisted of PBMCs, mostly from graft donor cells, taken 360 days after TCRalphabeta/CD19-depleted stem cell transplant. The source is a male patient aged 2-10 years who had a stem cell transplant for acute lymphoblastic leukemia, so the T cells may come from the graft donor.

The table lists this clonotype with a few counts. The genes are TRBV10-3 and TRBJ2-3, with D possibly being TRBD2 (6 bases). Germline V gives CDR1 ENHRY, CDR2 SYGVKD. V was cut by 6 bases and J by 4 bases, with 20 bases left in between. The CDR3 is made up of 16 amino acids. The CDR3 protein is CAISDRLGPVADTQYF. DNA for the CDR3: TGTGCCATCAGCGACCGACTAGGCCCGGTCGCAGATACGCAGTATTTT.

The rearrangement uses TRBV4-3 and TRBJ2-2; a weak D match, TRBD2 (6 bases). This CDR3 spans 16 amino acids. Looked up from germline, CDR1 is LGHNA and CDR2 is YSLEER. Between the trimmed V and J ends, which lost 1 base and 4 bases, there was a span of 13 bases. CDR3 sequence (DNA): TGCGCCAGCAGCCAAGTGCTCGCCGGGGGCACCGGGGAGCTGTTTTTT. This translates into CASSQVLAGGTGELFF.

The chain has TRBV5-1 and TRBJ2-6; D not resolved. Deletions cut 2 bases from V and 2 bases from J, with 8 bases between. CDR3 size: 15 residues. Germline CDR1 SGHRS, CDR2 YFSETQ. DNA of the CDR3: TGCGCCAGCAGCTTTCGGCCTCCTGGGGCCAACGTCCTGACTTTC. It specifies CASSFRPPGANVLTF.

With regard to this clonotype: The junction departs from the called germline gene at one end, perhaps through a read error. The V call is TRBV13, the J call TRBJ2-1, with D possibly called TRBD1 or TRBD2 (5 bases each). The CDR3 spans 8 residues. Germline lookup yields CDR1 PRHDT and CDR2 FYEKMQ (reference sequence). The CDR3 region has the DNA TGTGCCAGCAGCCCGGGACGGTTC. Protein product: CASSPGRF.